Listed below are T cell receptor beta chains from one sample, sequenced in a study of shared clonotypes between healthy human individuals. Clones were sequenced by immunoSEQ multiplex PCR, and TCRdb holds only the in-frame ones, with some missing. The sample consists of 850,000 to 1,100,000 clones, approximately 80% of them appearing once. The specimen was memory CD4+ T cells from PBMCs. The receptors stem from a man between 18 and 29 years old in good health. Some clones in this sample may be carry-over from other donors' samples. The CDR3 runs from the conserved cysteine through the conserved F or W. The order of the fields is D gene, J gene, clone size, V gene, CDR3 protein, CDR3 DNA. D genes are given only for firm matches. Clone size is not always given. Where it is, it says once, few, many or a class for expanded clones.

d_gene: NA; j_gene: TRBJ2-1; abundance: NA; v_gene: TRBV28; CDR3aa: CASSLVRNEQFF; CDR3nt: TGTGCCAGCAGCCTCGTGCGGAATGAGCAGTTCTTC
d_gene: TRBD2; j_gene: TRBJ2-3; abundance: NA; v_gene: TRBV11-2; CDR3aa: CASSLVWLAGGHGTDTQYF; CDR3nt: TGTGCCAGCAGCTTAGTCTGGCTAGCGGGAGGGCATGGCACAGATACGCAGTATTTT
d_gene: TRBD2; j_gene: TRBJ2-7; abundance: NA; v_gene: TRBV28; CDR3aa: CASSSPTSGRHEQYF; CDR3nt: TGTGCCAGCAGTTCCCCGACTAGCGGGAGGCACGAGCAGTACTTC
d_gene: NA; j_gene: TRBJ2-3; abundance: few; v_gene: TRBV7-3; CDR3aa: CASSSRPRGADTQYF; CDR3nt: TGTGCCAGCAGCTCTCGACCCCGAGGGGCAGATACGCAGTATTTT
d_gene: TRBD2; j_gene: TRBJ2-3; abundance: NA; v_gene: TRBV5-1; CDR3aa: CASSLGREMDTQYF; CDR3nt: TGCGCCAGCAGCTTGGGGCGGGAGATGGATACGCAGTATTTT
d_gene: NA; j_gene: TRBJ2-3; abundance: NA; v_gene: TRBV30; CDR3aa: CAWSRADTQYF; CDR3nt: TGTGCCTGGAGTCGAGCAGATACGCAGTATTTT
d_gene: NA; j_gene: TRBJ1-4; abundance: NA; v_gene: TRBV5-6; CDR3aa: CASSLEMGGNEKLFF; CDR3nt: TGTGCCAGCAGCTTGGAGATGGGGGGTAATGAAAAACTGTTTTTT
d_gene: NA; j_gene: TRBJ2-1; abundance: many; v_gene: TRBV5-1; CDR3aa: CASSLSVRETYNEQFF; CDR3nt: TGCGCCAGCAGCTTGTCTGTCAGGGAGACCTACAATGAGCAGTTCTTC
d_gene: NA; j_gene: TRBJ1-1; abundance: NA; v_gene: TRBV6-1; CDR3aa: CASSEGQGRWTEAFF; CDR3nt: TGTGCCAGCAGTGAAGGGCAGGGTAGGTGGACTGAAGCTTTCTTT
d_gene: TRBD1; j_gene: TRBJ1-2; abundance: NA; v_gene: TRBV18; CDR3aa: CASSGTGGTNYGYTF; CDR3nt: TGTGCCAGCTCCGGGACAGGGGGCACTAACTATGGCTACACCTTC
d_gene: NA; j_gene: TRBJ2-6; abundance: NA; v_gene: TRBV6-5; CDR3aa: CASSYSTFSGANVLTF; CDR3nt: TGTGCCAGCAGTTACTCCACCTTCTCTGGGGCCAACGTCCTGACTTTC
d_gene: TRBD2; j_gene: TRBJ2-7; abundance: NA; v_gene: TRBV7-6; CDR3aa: CASSSLGGLAGGSFNLEQYF; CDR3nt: TGTGCCAGCAGCTCCTTGGGGGGTCTAGCGGGAGGATCTTTTAATCTCGAGCAGTACTTC
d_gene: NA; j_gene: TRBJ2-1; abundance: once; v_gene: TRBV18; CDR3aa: CASSPLQANNEQFF; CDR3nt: TGTGCCAGCTCACCTCTACAGGCCAACAATGAGCAGTTCTTC
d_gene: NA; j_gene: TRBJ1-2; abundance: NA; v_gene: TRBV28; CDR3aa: CASTDLRDYGYTF; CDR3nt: TGTGCCAGCACCGACCTCCGGGACTATGGCTACACCTTC
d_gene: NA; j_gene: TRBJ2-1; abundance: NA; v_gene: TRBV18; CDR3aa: CASSPLGDEQFF; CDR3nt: TGTGCCAGCTCACCATTAGGGGATGAGCAGTTCTTC
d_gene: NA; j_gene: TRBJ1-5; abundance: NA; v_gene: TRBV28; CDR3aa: CASNDRGGGQPQHF; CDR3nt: TGTGCCAGCAACGATCGGGGGGGAGGTCAGCCCCAGCATTTT
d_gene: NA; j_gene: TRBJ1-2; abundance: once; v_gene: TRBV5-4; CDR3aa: CASRTDLRNYGYTF; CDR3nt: TGTGCCAGCAGAACTGACCTTCGGAACTATGGCTACACCTTC
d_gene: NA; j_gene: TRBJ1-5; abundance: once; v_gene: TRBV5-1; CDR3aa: CASSLAGTKGQPQHF; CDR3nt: TGCGCCAGCAGCTTGGCCGGGACAAAGGGCCAGCCCCAGCATTTT
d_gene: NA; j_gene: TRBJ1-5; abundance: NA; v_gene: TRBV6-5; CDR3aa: CASSYVKGQPQHF; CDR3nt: TGTGCCAGCAGTTACGTGAAAGGACAGCCCCAGCATTTT
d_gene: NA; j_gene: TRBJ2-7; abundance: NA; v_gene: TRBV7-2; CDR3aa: CASSSRVTDEQYF; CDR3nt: TGTGCCAGCAGTTCAAGGGTTACCGACGAGCAGTACTTC